These 10 T cell receptor beta chains were all obtained from the same sample, sequenced in a study of blood T cells in healthy people across ages. For the second PCR, which ran for about 7 to 11 cycles, a sample-barcoded 5' primer and a J-beta primer mix were used. TCRdb passed the 5' RACE reads through MiXCR, listing each CDR3 protein once. The profile shows 760,000 or so distinct CDR3 sequences, more than 20% of them singletons. This sample also appeared in a second study, on T cells of mothers and their children.

The sequencing input was blood. These TCRs come from a boy between 10 and 17 years old in good health.

This clonotype was seen a handful of times. The rearrangement links TRBV7-8 to TRBJ2-5; D is tentatively TRBD1 or TRBD2 (6 bases each). The DNA matches TRBJ2-1 better at its end, which makes the J call doubtful. CDR3 length: 13 residues. Germline lookup yields CDR1 SGHVS and CDR2 FQNEAQ. In DNA form, the CDR3 reads TGTGCCAGCAGTTGGGGGGCCGGCGATGAGCAGTTCTTC. Amino acid sequence: CASSWGAGDEQFF.

J is TRBJ2-3 and V is TRBV5-1; 7 bases are shared with TRBD2. Germline trimming cut 2 bases from V and 6 bases from J; bases unmatched to any gene: 15. There are 17 residues in the CDR3. Germline V CDR1 and CDR2: SGHRS, YFSETQ. This chain's CDR3 is CASSLRSGATATDTQYF. CDR3 nucleotide sequence: TGCGCCAGCAGCTTAAGAAGCGGGGCTACAGCCACCGATACGCAGTATTTT.

Only a few counts were recorded for this clonotype. The chain has TRBV5-1 and TRBJ2-1; D is perhaps TRBD1 (6 bases). There are 17 residues in the CDR3. With 3 bases removed from V and 5 bases from J, the gap between germline ends came to 21 bases. CDR1 is SGHRS and CDR2 is YFSETQ in the germline V gene. The CDR3 loop reads CASSSGHREGYDNEQFF. The CDR3 bases are TGCGCCAGCAGCTCGGGACACCGAGAGGGATATGACAATGAGCAGTTCTTC.

J is TRBJ1-5 and V is TRBV5-6; D possibly corresponds to TRBD1 (5 bases). The CDR3 is 16 residues long. Germline V CDR1 and CDR2: SGHDT, YYEEEE. Trimming stripped 4 bases from V and 2 bases from J, with 16 bases between. The CDR3 coding sequence is TGTGCCAGCAGCCCCGGAAACAGGCAGGGCAATCAGCCCCAGCATTTT. Translating it yields CASSPGNRQGNQPQHF.

The sample holds a few counts of this clonotype. CDR3 bases: TGTGCCAGCAGTTTAGATCGGGGGGGGCCAGATACGCAGTATTTT. This gives the protein CASSLDRGGPDTQYF. This chain uses TRBV12-3 or TRBV12-4 with TRBJ2-3; TRBD2 matches 8 bases. J was trimmed by 4 bases and V by 1 base; bases with no gene match: 4. The CDR3 consists of 15 residues.

The table lists this clonotype with a few counts. This chain links TRBV20-1 with TRBJ2-1, with TRBD2 identical over 13 bases. CDR1 is DFQATT, CDR2 SNEGSKA, per germline (reference sequence). CDR3 length equals 15 residues. Trimming removed 4 bases from V and 8 bases from J; junction bases left unmatched: 8. The DNA for the CDR3 is TGCAGTGCTAAGCGGACTAGCGGGAGAGGGTATGAGCAGTTCTTC. This gives the protein CSAKRTSGRGYEQFF.

This chain joins TRBV6-5 and TRBJ1-2; the match to TRBD1 covers 8 bases. J lost 7 bases, V lost 3 bases, and 7 bases had no gene match. The CDR3 loop spans 14 amino acids. Germline V gives CDR1 MNHEY, CDR2 SVGAGI. As DNA, the CDR3 is TGTGCCAGCAGTTATGACAGGGGAGGGGGTGGCTACACCTTC. This gives the protein CASSYDRGGGGYTF.

This clonotype was counted at least ten times. This sequence joins TRBV27 and TRBJ2-1, with 9 bases that match TRBD2. This CDR3 is 14 amino acids long. Losses at the gene ends were 5 bases for V and 4 bases for J; bases not matched to a gene: 3. CDR1 is MNHEY and CDR2 is SMNVEV in the germline V gene (reference sequence). CDR3 region: CASSRRGGYNEQFF. The DNA for the CDR3 is TGTGCCAGCAGTAGGCGGGGGGGGTACAATGAGCAGTTCTTC.

There are many counts of this clonotype. The rearrangement joins TRBV7-9 to TRBJ2-5, with 9 bases aligning to TRBD2. This CDR3 is 14 amino acids long. Germline CDR1 is SEHNR and CDR2 is FQNEAQ (reference sequence). With 3 bases clipped from V and 2 bases from J, the junction kept 1 base outside the gene matches. CDR3 region: CASSFTSGQETQYF. The CDR3 DNA reads as TGTGCCAGCAGCTTTACTAGCGGGCAAGAGACCCAGTACTTC.

Remarks on this clonotype: Relative to the germline gene, one junction end is altered; a read error may explain this. The V call is TRBV28, the J call TRBJ1-1; TRBD1 matches at 7 bases. This CDR3 is built from 17 residues. Germline lookup yields CDR1 MDHEN and CDR2 SYDVKM. CDR3 loop: CANSFNRGPRVNTEAFF. Written as DNA, the CDR3 is TGTGCCAACAGTTTCAATAGGGGGCCGCGGGTGAACACTGAAGCTTTCTTT.